One and the same sample provided the 2 T cell receptor beta chains below, sequenced in a study of cytomegalovirus exposure and HLA in healthy donors. Profiling relied on immunoSEQ multiplex PCR, and the TCRdb table lists in-frame clones only, not all of them. The table lists under 150,000 clones, 70% to 90% of them singletons, with under 2% in the top ten. The specimen was PBMCs. The origin of the receptors is a woman aged 18-29 years in good health and CMV-seronegative.

The chain has TRBV30 and TRBJ2-7; 12 bases match TRBD2. V trimming: 1 base; J trimming: 2 bases; junction bases outside the gene matches: 6. Germline V CDR1 and CDR2: GTSNPN, SVGIG (reference sequence). This CDR3 is built from 16 residues. The CDR3, as DNA: TGTGCCTGGAGTGGACTAGCGGGAGCATCTACCTACGAGCAGTACTTC. This encodes CAWSGLAGASTYEQYF. Full variable domain (outside the CDR3, taken from reference TRBV30 and TRBJ2-7): SQTIHQWPATLVQPVGSPLSLECTVEGTSNPNLYWYRQAAGRGLQLLFYSVGIGQISSEVPQNLSASRPQDRQFILSSKKLLLSDSGFYLCAWSGLAGASTYEQYFGPGTRLTVT.

The chain recombines TRBV7-6 with TRBJ2-3; TRBD1 matches at 9 bases. The CDR3 has 15 amino acids. The trim removed 5 bases at V and 4 bases at J, leaving 7 bases unmatched. CDR1 is SGHVS, CDR2 FNYEAQ, per germline. The CDR3: CASSPRDRVSDTQYF. CDR3 bases: TGTGCCAGCAGCCCCCGGGACAGGGTATCAGATACGCAGTATTTT.